This TCR beta chain was sequenced for a study of T-cell reconstitution after alpha-beta-depleted transplantation in children. V was clipped by 5 bases and J by 2 bases, with 14 bases between them. The CDR3 covers 15 residues. Germline-derived CDR1 and CDR2 are SGHVS and FNYEAQ. Findings of the study overall: A year had passed since transplant, and T-cell counts and diversity by then came mostly from newly produced T cells. Surviving recipient T cells and thymic progenitors produced the high day-60 TCRbeta diversity seen in some patients. In patients about two months after transplant, alpha-beta T cells reportedly arose from several hundred expanded graft clones.

Worth noting for this clonotype: Its matching antigen is unknown.

Unique molecular identifiers were used in preparing the TCRbeta library. MiXCR, run by TCRdb on the PCR reads, gives a single entry per CDR3 protein. The sample lists some 840,000 distinct CDR3 sequences; 15% to 20% were seen once. The clonotype was recovered from a male patient between 5 and 17 years old who had a stem cell transplant for acute lymphoblastic leukemia, so the T cells may come from the graft donor. The rearrangement uses TRBV7-6 and TRBJ2-3; the D gene is possibly TRBD2 (5 bases). The source material was PBMCs, mostly from graft donor cells, sampled 360 days after TCRalphabeta/CD19-depleted stem cell transplant. In DNA, the CDR3 is TGTGCCAGCAGCCTCCGCGGCGGGCTCACAGATACGCAGTATTTT. Encoded protein: CASSLRGGLTDTQYF.